These 19 T cell receptor beta chains originate from one sample sequenced in a study of T cell responses to AZD1222 COVID-19 vaccine. Clones were sequenced by immunoSEQ multiplex PCR, and TCRdb holds only the in-frame ones, with some missing. The data show roughly 150,000 clones, approximately 84% seen once. The sample consisted of peripheral blood, taken on day 0 of AZD1222 vaccination. These receptors came from an adult in good health.

The chain has TRBV7-3 and TRBJ1-2, with D perhaps TRBD1 (5 bases). Trimming left V 3 bases short and J 2 bases short, with 16 bases between. Germline values: CDR1 SGHTA, CDR2 FQGTGA. The CDR3 contains 16 residues. In DNA form, the CDR3 reads TGTGCCAGCAGCTTCAAGGGGCGACCTGAAAACTATGGCTACACCTTC. Protein sequence: CASSFKGRPENYGYTF.

V usage is TRBV4-1 and J usage is TRBJ1-5; D is uncertain. CDR1 and CDR2 from the germline V gene are MGHRA and YSYEKL. V shed 4 bases and J shed 3 bases, with 16 bases lying between them. CDR3 length equals 16 residues. CDR3 in DNA: TGCGCCAGCAGCCTCACCGAGGCAGTTCCCAATCAGCCCCAGCATTTT. Protein sequence: CASSLTEAVPNQPQHF.

The V call is TRBV27, the J call TRBJ1-6, with 8 bases matching TRBD1. Germline CDR1 reads MNHEY; CDR2 reads SMNVEV (reference sequence). V lost 5 bases, J lost 7 bases, and 13 bases stayed unmatched. The CDR3 has 17 residues. The CDR3 loop reads CASSPFLDRVSNSPLHF. The DNA of the CDR3 is TGTGCCAGCAGTCCATTTCTGGACAGGGTTTCGAATTCACCCCTCCACTTT.

The chain recombines TRBV3-1 (or the pseudogene TRBV3-2) with TRBJ1-4; D not certain. Per germline, CDR1 LGHDT and CDR2 YNNKEL (reference sequence). Trimming took off 0 bases at V and 8 bases at J, with 7 bases between the two ends. The CDR3 covers 13 residues. The CDR3 DNA sequence: TGTGCCAGCAGCCAAGAGACAACGGAAAAACTGTTTTTT. This translates into CASSQETTEKLFF.

The chain employs TRBV5-1 and TRBJ1-6; D gene ambiguous. This CDR3 is built from 15 residues. Trimming removed 1 base from V and 0 bases from J, with 5 bases in between. CDR1 SGHRS and CDR2 YFSETQ come from the germline V gene. CDR3 region: CASSLQSSYNSPLHF. The CDR3 bases are TGCGCCAGCAGCTTGCAGAGCTCCTATAATTCACCCCTCCACTTT.

The chain couples TRBV6-5 to TRBJ1-2; TRBD1 matches at 7 bases. V was pared by 6 bases and J by 3 bases, with 1 base of the junction left unmatched. This CDR3 contains 12 residues. Germline V gene sequence: CDR1 MNHEY, CDR2 SVGAGI. CDR3 sequence: CASRTGYYGYTF. CDR3 DNA: TGTGCCAGCAGGACAGGGTACTATGGCTACACCTTC.

This chain joins TRBV27 and TRBJ2-7; no reliable D call. Germline CDR1 reads MNHEY; CDR2 reads SMNVEV (reference sequence). V was shortened by 3 bases and J by 3 bases, with 6 bases between the two germline ends. CDR3 length: 12 residues. CDR3 in amino acids: CASSLSGYEQYF. In nucleotides, the CDR3 is TGTGCCAGCAGTTTGTCGGGCTACGAGCAGTACTTC.

This chain's CDR3 is CASSLGSQGAKDTEAFF. The CDR3 DNA follows: TGCGCCAGCAGCTTGGGGTCTCAGGGGGCAAAGGACACTGAAGCTTTCTTT. This chain links TRBV5-1 with TRBJ1-1; 8 bases align to TRBD1. The CDR3 has 17 amino acids. CDR1 and CDR2 (germline): SGHRS, YFSETQ. V trimming: 0 bases; J trimming: 3 bases; junction bases outside the gene matches: 10. The whole variable domain, filled in from reference TRBV5-1 and TRBJ1-1, reads KAGVTQTPRYLIKTRGQQVTLSCSPISGHRSVSWYQQTPGQGLQFLFEYFSETQRNKGNFPGRFSGRQFSNSRSEMNVSTLELGDSALYLCASSLGSQGAKDTEAFFGQGTRLTVV.

The V call is TRBV5-4, the J call TRBJ2-1; 12 nucleotides line up with TRBD2. CDR3 size: 17 residues. V gave up 4 bases and J gave up 8 bases; unmatched junction bases: 13. Per the germline V gene, CDR1 is SGHNT and CDR2 is YYREEE (reference sequence). CDR3 bases: TGTGCCAGCAGCCCCCCCGCCGGACTAGCGGGGAGACATGAGCAGTTCTTC. Translation gives CASSPPAGLAGRHEQFF. Combining the CDR3 with reference TRBV5-4 and TRBJ2-1 gives the whole variable domain ETGVTQSPTHLIKTRGQQVTLRCSSQSGHNTVSWYQQALGQGPQFIFQYYREEENGRGNFPPRFSGLQFPNYSSELNVNALELDDSALYLCASSPPAGLAGRHEQFFGPGTRLTVL.

The chain joins TRBV5-6 to TRBJ1-6, with D tentatively TRBD1 (6 bases). There are 16 residues in the CDR3. Germline V gene sequence: CDR1 SGHDT, CDR2 YYEEEE. The V end lost 4 bases, the J end lost 5 bases, and 16 bases lay between the germline ends. The CDR3 spells CASSVRSGANNSPLHF. The CDR3 bases are TGTGCCAGCAGCGTCCGTTCGGGGGCAAATAATTCACCCCTCCACTTT. The full variable domain, with the rest looked up from reference TRBV5-6 and TRBJ1-6, is DAGVTQSPTHLIKTRGQQVTLRCSPKSGHDTVSWYQQALGQGPQFIFQYYEEEERQRGNFPDRFSGHQFPNYSSELNVNALLLGDSALYLCASSVRSGANNSPLHFGNGTRLTVT.

The V call is TRBV20-1, the J call TRBJ2-7, with 10 bases lining up with TRBD2. Germline loops: CDR1 DFQATT, CDR2 SNEGSKA (reference sequence). The CDR3 length is 15 residues. After removal of 3 bases from V and 3 bases from J, the junction contained 8 bases not matched to a gene. This chain's CDR3 is CSASFSLAGRYEQYF. The CDR3 DNA is TGCAGTGCTAGTTTCTCACTAGCGGGGCGCTACGAGCAGTACTTC.

The chain employs TRBV7-9 and TRBJ2-2; D is possibly TRBD1 (5 bases). Germline CDR1 is SEHNR and CDR2 is FQNEAQ (reference sequence). The CDR3 is made up of 16 amino acids. V lost 1 base and J lost 7, with 16 bases in between. The CDR3 DNA reads TGTGCCAGCAGCTTAGAGGTTCCAGGGTTGAACGGGGAGCTGTTTTTT. Amino acid sequence: CASSLEVPGLNGELFF. Full variable domain (outside the CDR3, taken from reference TRBV7-9 and TRBJ2-2): DTGVSQNPRHKITKRGQNVTFRCDPISEHNRLYWYRQTLGQGPEFLTYFQNEAQLEKSRLLSDRFSAERPKGSFSTLEIQRTEQGDSAMYLCASSLEVPGLNGELFFGEGSRLTVL.

In the case of this clone: Other DNA sequences in this sample translate to the same CDR3. The chain is built from TRBV3-1 (or the pseudogene TRBV3-2) and TRBJ1-1, with a possible D match to TRBD1 (5 bases). Trimming pared 2 bases from V and 1 base from J, leaving 8 bases between. The CDR3 sequence is 14 residues long. Germline V gene sequence: CDR1 LGHDT, CDR2 YNNKEL (reference sequence). CDR3 bases: TGTGCCAGCAGCCAACGCGACAGGAACACTGAAGCTTTCTTT. Its protein is CASSQRDRNTEAFF.

This chain uses TRBV6-6 with TRBJ1-3, with D unclear. CDR1 and CDR2 from the germline V gene are MNHNY and SVGAGI (reference sequence). This CDR3 comprises 16 residues. The germline V and J ends were trimmed by 5 bases and 0 bases, with 14 bases remaining between them. DNA for the CDR3: TGTGCCAGCAGTCGAGCCAGATTCCACTCTGGAAACACCATATATTTT. Its translation is CASSRARFHSGNTIYF.

The rearrangement uses TRBV30 and TRBJ2-3; 8 bases align to TRBD1. Germline V gene lookup returns CDR1 GTSNPN and CDR2 SVGIG (reference sequence). With 0 bases clipped from V and 6 bases from J, the junction kept 8 bases outside the gene matches. This CDR3 spans 15 amino acids. CDR3 in amino acids: CAWSVRTGGTDTQYF. For the CDR3, the DNA is TGTGCCTGGAGTGTACGAACAGGGGGTACGGATACGCAGTATTTT.

The V gene is TRBV28, the J gene TRBJ1-5; TRBD1 aligns across 7 bases. Unmatched junction bases numbered 5, after V lost 6 bases and J lost 3 bases. This CDR3 has 14 amino acids. CDR1 is MDHEN, CDR2 SYDVKM, per germline. CDR3 nucleotides: TGTGCCAGCAGCACGGGGACAGTCAATCAGCCCCAGCATTTT. It is translated as CASSTGTVNQPQHF.

The chain recombines TRBV5-1 with TRBJ2-7; D might be TRBD1 (5 bases). V was pared by 0 bases and J by 1 base, with 8 bases between. The CDR3 spans 14 residues. The germline CDR1 and CDR2 sequences are SGHRS and YFSETQ. CDR3 DNA: TGCGCCAGCAGCTTGGAGGACACTTCCTACGAGCAGTACTTC. Its translation is CASSLEDTSYEQYF.

The chain combines TRBV5-1 with TRBJ1-3, with 7 bases lining up with TRBD1. Germline V gene lookup returns CDR1 SGHRS and CDR2 YFSETQ. The V and J ends lost 0 bases and 3 bases, in that order; junction bases with no gene match: 6. The CDR3 spans 16 residues. This CDR3 reads CASSLEPGGVGNTIYF. In DNA form, the CDR3 reads TGCGCCAGCAGCTTGGAACCAGGGGGTGTTGGAAACACCATATATTTT.

The J gene is TRBJ2-7, the V gene TRBV29-1; possible D gene TRBD1, 5 bases. The CDR3 contains 12 residues. V was clipped by 5 bases and J by 5 bases, with 13 bases between them. Germline lookup yields CDR1 SQVTM and CDR2 ANQGSEA. DNA for the CDR3: TGCAGCGTTATCATACAGGTCGACGAGCAGTACTTC. This translates into CSVIIQVDEQYF.